One and the same sample provided the 32 T cell receptor beta chains below, sequenced in a study of blood T cell repertoires in COVID-19 (dated by TCRdb to about 2020). Library method: the immunoSEQ multiplex PCR assay. The clones in this table, taken by TCRdb from immuneACCESS, are in-frame only. Not every clone is retained; where verified, under half of the shortfall comes from an unresolved V gene, and the cause of the rest is unknown. The sample data list a few hundred thousand clones, and 85% of these were observed just once. Jointly, the top ten make up roughly a sixth of the sample. Sequenced material: PBMCs or T cells enriched from blood (not recorded which). Source of these receptors: a man aged 40-50 years who had recovered from COVID-19.

This chain connects TRBV29-1 to TRBJ2-3, with TRBD2 identical over 14 bases. This CDR3 has 15 amino acids. CDR1 is SQVTM, CDR2 ANQGSEA, per germline. V shed 6 bases, J shed 2 bases, and the junction held 4 bases outside the gene matches. CDR3 in amino acids: CSVGTSGGYTDTQYF. CDR3 coding DNA: TGCAGCGTCGGGACTAGCGGGGGATACACAGATACGCAGTATTTT.

The rearrangement uses TRBV15 and TRBJ1-4; D remains ambiguous. Trimming left V 0 bases short and J 7 bases short, with 15 bases between. This CDR3 region has 16 residues. Germline V CDR1 and CDR2: LNHNV, YYDKDF (reference sequence). CDR3 DNA sequence: TGTGCCACCAGCAGAGATAGGAGGTCAGCTGGTGAAAAACTGTTTTTT. Residues: CATSRDRRSAGEKLFF.

The rearrangement joins TRBV9 to TRBJ2-5; D possibly corresponds to TRBD2 (6 bases). V lost 4 bases and J lost 1, with 20 bases in between. The CDR3 is 17 amino acids. Germline V gives CDR1 SGDLS, CDR2 YYNGEE. Written as DNA, the CDR3 is TGTGCCAGCAGCCCCAAGAGGACGCGGGGCCCCCAAGAGACCCAGTACTTC. Amino acid sequence: CASSPKRTRGPQETQYF.

V and J are TRBV14 and TRBJ2-3; D gene unclear. The CDR3 is made up of 13 amino acids. From germline, CDR1 is SGHDN and CDR2 FVKESK. V dropped 1 base and J dropped 5 bases, with 7 bases sitting between them. The CDR3 is CASSQGPGDTQYF. In DNA, the CDR3 is TGTGCCAGCAGCCAAGGTCCCGGAGATACGCAGTATTTT.

The chain couples TRBV28 to TRBJ2-4; 7 bases match TRBD2. With 4 bases clipped from V and 0 bases from J, the junction kept 15 bases outside the gene matches. The CDR3 is made up of 19 amino acids. Germline lookup yields CDR1 MDHEN and CDR2 SYDVKM. CDR3 protein: CASSSSRTSARVAKNIQYF. The DNA for the CDR3 is TGTGCCAGCAGTTCATCGCGGACTAGTGCCCGCGTAGCCAAAAACATTCAGTACTTC.

This clone is a singleton in its sample. The chain combines TRBV27 with TRBJ2-7; D unclear. Trimming stripped 6 bases from V and 5 bases from J, with 5 bases between. CDR1 is MNHEY, CDR2 SMNVEV, per germline (reference sequence). The length of the CDR3 is 10 residues. The CDR3 spells CASRTDEQYF. DNA for the CDR3: TGTGCCAGCAGAACGGACGAGCAGTACTTC.

This clone occurred once. The J gene is TRBJ2-3, the V gene TRBV7-3; no clear D gene. Trimming shortened V by 5 bases and J by 1 base, and 10 bases separated the two germline ends. CDR3 length: 14 residues. Germline CDR1 and CDR2: SGHTA and FQGTGA. CDR3 coding DNA: TGTGCCAGCAGCATGGTAGGAGGCACAGATACGCAGTATTTT. Translation gives CASSMVGGTDTQYF.

This clone was picked up one time. The CDR3 reads CSVFSGGGTMNTEAFF. The CDR3 nucleotides read TGCAGCGTTTTCTCCGGCGGGGGGACCATGAACACTGAAGCTTTCTTT. The chain recombines TRBV29-1 with TRBJ1-1, with D possibly being TRBD1 (5 bases). The V gene lost 5 bases and the J gene lost 0 bases, with 19 bases spanning the gap. This CDR3 comprises 16 residues. Germline CDR1 and CDR2: SQVTM and ANQGSEA.

This clone was observed a handful of times. The gene calls are TRBV7-2 and TRBJ2-1, with a possible D match to TRBD2 (5 bases). V dropped 1 base and J dropped 6 bases, with 10 bases sitting between them. This CDR3 region has 14 residues. The V gene's germline CDR1 is SGHTA and CDR2 FQGNSA. CDR3 residues: CASSLVGAANEQFF. The CDR3 nucleotides are TGTGCCAGCAGCTTAGTGGGAGCGGCCAATGAGCAGTTCTTC.

The chain couples TRBV19 to TRBJ2-1; TRBD2 is a possible D gene (6 bases). Germline V gives CDR1 LNHDA, CDR2 SQIVND (reference sequence). V was cut by 5 bases and J by 4 bases, with 12 bases left in between. The CDR3 has 14 residues. CDR3 region: CASSFSGDYNEQFF. The CDR3 bases are TGTGCCAGTAGTTTTAGCGGTGATTACAATGAGCAGTTCTTC.

V gene TRBV5-1 combines with J gene TRBJ1-2; possible D gene TRBD1, 5 bases. Trimming cost V 5 bases and J 8 bases, with 16 bases left between them. Germline loops: CDR1 SGHRS, CDR2 YFSETQ. The CDR3 has 13 amino acids. CDR3 loop: CASRVLQGDGYTF. CDR3 nucleotide sequence: TGCGCCAGCAGAGTTCTCCAGGGTGACGGCTACACCTTC.

This chain connects TRBV4-2 to TRBJ1-6, with D uncertain. The germline V gene encodes CDR1 LGHNA and CDR2 YNFKEQ. Trimming left V 0 bases short and J 6 bases short, with 9 bases between. CDR3 length: 15 residues. The CDR3, as DNA: TGTGCCAGCAGCCAAGAGTGGGCTGCTAATTCACCCCTCCACTTT. It specifies CASSQEWAANSPLHF.

DNA of the CDR3: TGTGCCATCAGTGAGCCTAGCGGCTACTACGAGCAGTACTTC. As protein: CAISEPSGYYEQYF. This chain links TRBV10-3 with TRBJ2-7, with 7 nucleotides matching TRBD2. V was pared by 2 bases and J by 3 bases, with 4 bases of the junction left unmatched. The CDR3 loop spans 14 amino acids. Per germline, CDR1 ENHRY and CDR2 SYGVKD.

The chain couples TRBV18 to TRBJ2-5; D may be TRBD2 (7 bases). Between the trimmed V and J ends, which lost 6 bases and 4 bases, there was a span of 18 bases. The CDR3 is 15 amino acids. Germline V lookup: CDR1 KGHSH, CDR2 LQKENI. DNA of the CDR3: TGTGCCAGCTCCCCCGAGGGGGGGACGGGAGAGACCCAGTACTTC. Its protein product is CASSPEGGTGETQYF.

This sequence joins TRBV11-2 and TRBJ1-1, with D unresolved. The germline CDR1 and CDR2 sequences are SGHAT and FQNNGV. The germline V and J ends were trimmed by 3 bases and 1 base, with 9 bases remaining between them. This CDR3 contains 14 residues. CDR3 region: CASSFRGQNTEAFF. The CDR3 coding sequence is TGTGCCAGCAGCTTCCGCGGCCAGAACACTGAAGCTTTCTTT. Combining the CDR3 with reference TRBV11-2 and TRBJ1-1 gives the whole variable domain EAGVAQSPRYKIIEKRQSVAFWCNPISGHATLYWYQQILGQGPKLLIQFQNNGVVDDSQLPKDRFSAERLKGVDSTLKIQPAKLEDSAVYLCASSFRGQNTEAFFGQGTRLTVV.

The chain carries TRBV7-9 and TRBJ1-2; D is ambiguous. V lost 3 bases and J 4 bases, leaving 12 bases between the germline ends. The CDR3 contains 14 residues. CDR1 and CDR2 from the germline V gene are SEHNR and FQNEAQ (reference sequence). The CDR3 spells CASSFGGRGYGYTF. CDR3 bases: TGTGCCAGCAGCTTTGGAGGTCGGGGCTATGGCTACACCTTC.

The chain links TRBV2 to TRBJ2-1; D is possibly TRBD1 (5 bases). Germline CDR1 and CDR2: SNHLY and FYNNEI. The CDR3 extends over 15 amino acids. V gave up 6 bases and J gave up 8 bases, with 20 bases separating them. CDR3: CASRGRGSGIDEQFF. Written as DNA, the CDR3 is TGTGCCAGCAGGGGGCGCGGTAGTGGTATCGATGAGCAGTTCTTC. Full variable domain (rest looked up from reference TRBV2 and TRBJ2-1): EPEVTQTPSHQVTQMGQEVILRCVPISNHLYFYWYRQILGQKVEFLVSFYNNEISEKSEIFDDQFSVERPDGSNFTLKIRSTKLEDSAMYFCASRGRGSGIDEQFFGPGTRLTVL.

The V call is TRBV19, the J call TRBJ2-2, with 8 bases identical to TRBD2. The germline V gene encodes CDR1 LNHDA and CDR2 SQIVND (reference sequence). J lost 4 bases, V lost 7 bases, and 5 bases had no gene match. CDR3 length: 14 residues. CDR3 amino acids: CASKAGVATGELFF. CDR3 sequence (DNA): TGTGCCAGTAAAGCGGGAGTAGCCACCGGGGAGCTGTTTTTT.

The chain has TRBV28 and TRBJ2-6, with no clear D. The germline V and J ends were trimmed by 8 bases and 2 bases, with 10 bases remaining between them. This CDR3 is 14 amino acids long. The V gene's germline CDR1 is MDHEN and CDR2 SYDVKM. CDR3 protein: CASSGPTGANVLTF. For the CDR3, the DNA is TGTGCCAGCTCGGGTCCTACTGGGGCCAACGTCCTGACTTTC.

This clone came up once. The V gene is TRBV3-1 (or the pseudogene TRBV3-2), the J gene TRBJ2-2, with 7 bases identical to TRBD2. This CDR3 spans 17 amino acids. The germline CDR1 and CDR2 sequences are LGHDT and YNNKEL (reference sequence). Trimming at V came to 3 bases and at J to 3 bases, leaving 10 bases not matched to a gene. The CDR3 protein is CASSQGGSHKDTGELFF. The CDR3 DNA is TGTGCCAGCAGCCAGGGCGGGAGTCATAAGGACACCGGGGAGCTGTTTTTT.

The rearrangement links TRBV19 to TRBJ1-1, with D hard to call. The CDR3 extends over 13 amino acids. Germline assignment: CDR1 LNHDA and CDR2 SQIVND (reference sequence). V was trimmed by 3 bases and J by 4 bases, leaving 9 bases between them. The CDR3 here is CASSIVPGTEAFF. The CDR3 nucleotides are TGTGCCAGTAGTATTGTTCCGGGCACTGAAGCTTTCTTT.

J is TRBJ1-1 and V is TRBV10-3; TRBD1 is a possible D gene (5 bases). The V gene's germline CDR1 is ENHRY and CDR2 SYGVKD. V gave up 0 bases and J gave up 5 bases, with 13 bases separating them. The CDR3 runs 15 residues. Written as DNA, the CDR3 is TGTGCCATCAGTGAGTCACGGGGGAGGAAGACTGAAGCTTTCTTT. Its translation is CAISESRGRKTEAFF.

The chain is built from TRBV14 and TRBJ2-5; D call uncertain. The CDR3 covers 18 residues. The V and J ends lost 1 base and 4 bases respectively, with 22 bases between them. The germline V gene has CDR1 SGHDN and CDR2 FVKESK. This CDR3 is CASSQGRGVTAWVETQYF. As DNA, the CDR3 is TGTGCCAGCAGCCAAGGACGAGGTGTAACCGCTTGGGTAGAGACCCAGTACTTC.

The chain has TRBV11-2 and TRBJ2-2; D call uncertain. There are 11 residues in the CDR3. Germline V gene sequence: CDR1 SGHAT, CDR2 FQNNGV. Trimming removed 5 bases at V and 8 bases at J, with 6 bases between. Here the CDR3 DNA reads TGTGCCAGCAGCCAAAATGGGGAGCTGTTTTTT. This translates into CASSQNGELFF.

The chain uses TRBV9 and TRBJ1-2; D perhaps matches TRBD1 (5 bases). This CDR3 has 13 residues. Germline loops: CDR1 SGDLS, CDR2 YYNGEE. The V end was cut by 4 bases, the J end by 4 bases, with 11 bases between. The CDR3 nucleotides read TGTGCCAGCAGCATTCAGGACACCTATGGCTACACCTTC. It yields the protein CASSIQDTYGYTF. Full variable domain (missing parts from reference TRBV9 and TRBJ1-2): DSGVTQTPKHLITATGQRVTLRCSPRSGDLSVYWYQQSLDQGLQFLIQYYNGEERAKGNILERFSAQQFPDLHSELNLSSLELGDSALYFCASSIQDTYGYTFGSGTRLTVV.

V and J are TRBV27 and TRBJ2-3; 11 nucleotides align to TRBD1. The germline gives CDR1 MNHEY, CDR2 SMNVEV (reference sequence). This CDR3 region has 15 residues. V shed 4 bases and J 5 bases; nucleotides not matched to a gene: 5. The CDR3 nucleotides are TGTGCCAGCAGTTACGGGACAGGGGGTGAAGATACGCAGTATTTT. This gives the protein CASSYGTGGEDTQYF.

This sequence joins TRBV4-1 and TRBJ1-4; D might be TRBD1 (6 bases). The V end was cut by 6 bases, the J end by 6 bases, with 20 bases between. Germline-derived CDR1 and CDR2 are MGHRA and YSYEKL. The CDR3 has 16 amino acids. This CDR3 is CASRSQLGGRDEKLFF. For the CDR3, the DNA is TGCGCCAGCAGATCACAACTCGGGGGGCGGGATGAAAAACTGTTTTTT.

The CDR3 sequence: CASSQQGWSGNTIYF. The CDR3 DNA reads TGTGCCAGCAGCCAACAGGGTTGGTCTGGAAACACCATATATTTT. The chain links TRBV9 to TRBJ1-3; possibly TRBD1 for D (6 bases). CDR1 and CDR2 from the germline V gene are SGDLS and YYNGEE. V shed 4 bases and J shed 1 base, with 12 bases lying between them. The CDR3 spans 15 residues.

The chain is built from TRBV5-6 and TRBJ2-7, with 9 bases identical to TRBD2. The CDR3 contains 14 residues. V was pared by 4 bases and J by 4 bases, with 6 bases of the junction left unmatched. Looked up from germline, CDR1 is SGHDT and CDR2 is YYEEEE. Written as DNA, the CDR3 is TGTGCCAGCAGCCCGCCTGCGGGAGGGTACGAGCAGTACTTC. It codes for CASSPPAGGYEQYF.

This chain joins TRBV7-2 and TRBJ2-7, with D maybe TRBD1 (6 bases). This CDR3 comprises 15 residues. Germline V gene data show CDR1 as SGHTA and CDR2 as FQGNSA. Trimming removed 5 bases at V and 5 bases at J, with 19 bases between. Here the CDR3 reads CASSATRDIGHEQYF. CDR3 bases: TGTGCCAGCAGCGCTACCCGGGACATAGGACACGAGCAGTACTTC.

The rearrangement joins TRBV7-8 to TRBJ2-7; 11 bases line up with TRBD2. The CDR3 has 18 amino acids. V shed 1 base, J shed 2 bases, and the junction held 10 bases outside the gene matches. Germline CDR1 SGHVS, CDR2 FQNEAQ. The CDR3 coding sequence is TGTGCCAGCAGCTTAGTCGTAACTAGCGGGAGTCATCCCTACGAGCAGTACTTC. As protein: CASSLVVTSGSHPYEQYF.

The chain couples TRBV2 to TRBJ1-4; D perhaps matches TRBD1 (5 bases). The germline V gene encodes CDR1 SNHLY and CDR2 FYNNEI. V lost 7 bases, J lost 5 bases, and 17 bases lay in between. CDR3 size: 15 residues. CDR3 in DNA: TGTGCCAGCAATCTTAGGAGGGGAGAGAATGAAAAACTGTTTTTT. It translates to CASNLRRGENEKLFF.